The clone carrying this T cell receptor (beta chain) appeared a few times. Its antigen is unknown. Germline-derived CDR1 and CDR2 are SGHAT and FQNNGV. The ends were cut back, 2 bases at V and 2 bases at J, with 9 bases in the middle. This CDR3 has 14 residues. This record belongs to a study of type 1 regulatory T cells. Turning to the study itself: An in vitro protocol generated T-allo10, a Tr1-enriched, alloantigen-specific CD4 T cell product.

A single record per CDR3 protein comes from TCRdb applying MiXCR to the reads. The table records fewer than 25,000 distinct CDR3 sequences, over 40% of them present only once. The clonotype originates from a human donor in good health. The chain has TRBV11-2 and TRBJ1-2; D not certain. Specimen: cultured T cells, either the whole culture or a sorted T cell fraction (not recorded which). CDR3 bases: TGTGCCAGCAGCTTAAGGCCTGAGAACTATGGCTACACCTTC. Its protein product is CASSLRPENYGYTF.